This paragraph reports one T cell receptor beta chain. Its antigen is unknown. This record comes from a study of CD8 T cells in Susac syndrome. The study, taken as a whole, reports: That the number of individuals in its TCR sequencing and HLA analysis was relatively small was acknowledged by the study.

With random hexamers, 0.5 to 1 ug RNA was reverse transcribed. TCRdb reprocessed the immunoSEQ multiplex PCR reads via MiXCR and lists one record per CDR3 protein. The profile covers roughly 200,000 distinct CDR3 sequences, with approximately 96% appearing a single time and more than 0.09% taken by the ten largest. V gave up 6 bases and J gave up 0 bases, with 12 bases separating them. Germline V gene lookup returns CDR1 MNHEY and CDR2 SMNVEV (reference sequence). The CDR3 length is 15 residues. The material sequenced was CD4+ T cells from PBMCs. This TCR derives from a human donor with multiple sclerosis. V is TRBV27 and J is TRBJ2-1; D is unclear. The CDR3 sequence is CASRAGWSSYNEQFF. CDR3 bases: TGTGCCAGCAGGGCAGGTTGGAGCTCCTACAATGAGCAGTTCTTC.